This TCR beta chain was captured in a study of T cells in localized non-small cell lung cancer. Findings and limits, study-wide: Heterogeneity remains possible, as sequencing covered one tumor region only. Overall survival was longer when the density of T cells in the blood was higher. Median around 62 top-100 tumor clones were shared with paired adjacent lung. Of the tissues analyzed, uninvolved adjacent lung showed maximal T cell clonality, greater than tumor.

This clone was found a few times. What it binds is not known. Clones were sequenced by immunoSEQ multiplex PCR, and TCRdb holds only the in-frame ones, with some missing. The sample contains about 24,000 clones, roughly four fifths of which appear only once. This clonotype originated in a man aged 40 to 70 with stage II lung adenocarcinoma. The sequencing here drew on PBMCs, taken before any cancer treatment.

The DNA of the CDR3 is TGTGCCAGCAGCTTAGCGGGAGGGAGCACAGATACGCAGTATTTT. It yields the protein CASSLAGGSTDTQYF. The chain recombines TRBV7-2 with TRBJ2-3, with TRBD2 identical over 7 bases. In germline, CDR1 is SGHTA, CDR2 FQGNSA. The CDR3 sequence is 15 residues long. Trimming took 0 bases from V and 0 from J; bases not matched to a gene: 0.